A selection of T cell receptor beta chains follows, all from one sample in a study of control samples from healthy donors and cancer patients. TCRdb's table, derived via immunoSEQ multiplex PCR, lists solely in-frame clones and lacks some. The table records some 130,000 clones, approximately 94% of them present only once. The sample was PBMCs. The receptors shown here come from a man aged 45-65 years with head and neck cancer. Each CDR3 is given with its conserved first and last residue. D genes are given only for firm matches. Clone size is not always given. Where it is, it says once, few, many or a class for expanded clones.

NA	TRBJ1-2	12	NA	TRBV29-1	CSVENGRYGYTF	TGCAGCGTTGAGAACGGGCGCTATGGCTACACCTTC
NA	TRBJ2-1	14	NA	TRBV7-6	CASSITGPQVEQFF	TGTGCCAGCAGCATCACGGGACCCCAAGTTGAGCAGTTCTTC
once	TRBJ2-7	13	TRBD1	TRBV5-8	CASIDRGPYEQYF	TGTGCCAGCATCGACAGGGGCCCCTACGAGCAGTACTTC
NA	TRBJ1-5	11	NA	TRBV10-3	CAISEAGPQHF	TGTGCCATCAGTGAGGCGGGGCCCCAGCATTTT
NA	TRBJ2-3	16	NA	TRBV6-2/TRBV6-3	CASSLNRHRVTDTQYF	TGTGCCAGCAGCTTAAATAGGCACAGGGTCACAGATACGCAGTATTTT
NA	TRBJ1-5	16	NA	TRBV18	CASSPSGAGGNQPQHF	TGTGCCAGCTCACCATCAGGGGCAGGTGGCAATCAGCCCCAGCATTTT
NA	TRBJ2-7	14	NA	TRBV6-5	CASKKETLSYEQYF	TGTGCCAGCAAGAAGGAGACCCTCTCCTACGAGCAGTACTTC
NA	TRBJ1-6	15	NA	TRBV5-1	CASSVQGPGNSPLHF	TGCGCCAGCAGCGTACAGGGCCCGGGTAATTCACCCCTCCACTTT
NA	TRBJ2-1	15	NA	TRBV3-1/TRBV3-2	CASSELRRDSNEQFF	TGTGCCAGCAGCGAACTCCGCCGGGATTCCAATGAGCAGTTCTTC
NA	TRBJ2-7	14	NA	TRBV11-2	CASRLSGPRDEQYF	TGTGCCAGCAGACTTTCCGGACCCCGGGACGAGCAGTACTTC
NA	TRBJ1-5	14	NA	TRBV5-6	CASSLGQSNQPQHF	TGTGCCAGCAGCTTAGGACAGTCCAATCAGCCCCAGCATTTT
NA	TRBJ2-3	15	TRBD1	TRBV19	CASSRQGPSTDTQYF	TGTGCCAGTAGTCGACAGGGACCTAGCACAGATACGCAGTATTTT